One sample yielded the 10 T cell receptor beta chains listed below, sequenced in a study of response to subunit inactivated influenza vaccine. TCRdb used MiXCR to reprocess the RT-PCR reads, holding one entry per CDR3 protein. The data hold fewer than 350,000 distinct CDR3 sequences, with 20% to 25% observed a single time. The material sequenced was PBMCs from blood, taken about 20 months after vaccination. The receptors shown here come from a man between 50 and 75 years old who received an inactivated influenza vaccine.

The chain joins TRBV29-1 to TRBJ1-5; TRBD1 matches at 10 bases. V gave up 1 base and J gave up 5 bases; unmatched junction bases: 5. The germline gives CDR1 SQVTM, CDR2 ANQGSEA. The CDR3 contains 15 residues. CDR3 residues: CSVEATGGRDQPQHF. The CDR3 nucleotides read TGCAGCGTTGAAGCGACAGGGGGCCGGGATCAGCCCCAGCATTTT.

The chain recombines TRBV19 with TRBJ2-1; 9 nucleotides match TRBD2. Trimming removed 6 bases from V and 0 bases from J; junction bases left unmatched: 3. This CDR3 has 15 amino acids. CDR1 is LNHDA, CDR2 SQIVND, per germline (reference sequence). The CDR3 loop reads CASSNSGSSYNEQFF. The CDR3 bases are TGTGCCAGTAGCAATAGCGGGAGCTCCTACAATGAGCAGTTCTTC.

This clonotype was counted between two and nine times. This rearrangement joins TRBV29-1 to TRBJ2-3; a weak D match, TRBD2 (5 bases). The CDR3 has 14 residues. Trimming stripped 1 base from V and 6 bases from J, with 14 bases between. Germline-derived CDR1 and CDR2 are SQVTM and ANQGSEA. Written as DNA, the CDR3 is TGCAGCGTTGAAGTACCCCCGGAGGATGATACGCAGTATTTT. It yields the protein CSVEVPPEDDTQYF.

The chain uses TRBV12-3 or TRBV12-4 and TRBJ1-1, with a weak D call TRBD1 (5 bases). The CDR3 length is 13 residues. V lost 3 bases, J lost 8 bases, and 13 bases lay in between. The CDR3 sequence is CASSFNQGSEAFF. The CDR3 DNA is TGTGCCAGCAGTTTCAATCAGGGCTCCGAAGCTTTCTTT.

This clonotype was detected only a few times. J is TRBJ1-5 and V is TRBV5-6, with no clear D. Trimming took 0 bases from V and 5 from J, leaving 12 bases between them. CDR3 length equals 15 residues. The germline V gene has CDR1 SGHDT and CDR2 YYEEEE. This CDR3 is CASSLAGLGDQPQHF. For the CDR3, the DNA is TGTGCCAGCAGCTTGGCCGGGTTGGGAGATCAGCCCCAGCATTTT. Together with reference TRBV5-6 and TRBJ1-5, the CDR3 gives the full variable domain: DAGVTQSPTHLIKTRGQQVTLRCSPKSGHDTVSWYQQALGQGPQFIFQYYEEEERQRGNFPDRFSGHQFPNYSSELNVNALLLGDSALYLCASSLAGLGDQPQHFGDGTRLSIL.

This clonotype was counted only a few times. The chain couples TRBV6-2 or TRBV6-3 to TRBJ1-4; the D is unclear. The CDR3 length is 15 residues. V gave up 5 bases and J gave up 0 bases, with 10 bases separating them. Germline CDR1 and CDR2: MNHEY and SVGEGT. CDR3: CASSDQAATNEKLFF. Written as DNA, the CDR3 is TGTGCCAGCAGTGACCAAGCTGCAACTAATGAAAAACTGTTTTTT.

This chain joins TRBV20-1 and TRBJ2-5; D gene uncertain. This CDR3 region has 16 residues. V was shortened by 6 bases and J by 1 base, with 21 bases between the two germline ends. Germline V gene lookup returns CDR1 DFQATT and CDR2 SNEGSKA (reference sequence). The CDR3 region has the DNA TGCAGTGCCGTGCCCAGCATCACAGCATCCCAAGAGACCCAGTACTTC. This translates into CSAVPSITASQETQYF.

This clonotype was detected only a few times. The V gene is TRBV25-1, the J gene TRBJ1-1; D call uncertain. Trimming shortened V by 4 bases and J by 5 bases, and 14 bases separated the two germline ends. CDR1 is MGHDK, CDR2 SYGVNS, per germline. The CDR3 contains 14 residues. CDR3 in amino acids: CASSARYKVTEAFF. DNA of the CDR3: TGTGCCAGCAGTGCGAGGTATAAGGTTACTGAAGCTTTCTTT.

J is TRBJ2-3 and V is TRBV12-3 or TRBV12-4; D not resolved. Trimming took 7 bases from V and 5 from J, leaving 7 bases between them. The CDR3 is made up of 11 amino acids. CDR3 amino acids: CASIGGDTQYF. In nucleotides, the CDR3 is TGTGCCAGCATAGGTGGAGATACGCAGTATTTT.

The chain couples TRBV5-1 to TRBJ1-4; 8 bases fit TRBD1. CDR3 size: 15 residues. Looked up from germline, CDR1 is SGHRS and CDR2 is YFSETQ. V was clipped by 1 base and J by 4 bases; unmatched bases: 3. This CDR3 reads CASSLLGQDNEKLFF. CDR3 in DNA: TGCGCCAGCAGCTTGTTGGGACAGGATAATGAAAAACTGTTTTTT.